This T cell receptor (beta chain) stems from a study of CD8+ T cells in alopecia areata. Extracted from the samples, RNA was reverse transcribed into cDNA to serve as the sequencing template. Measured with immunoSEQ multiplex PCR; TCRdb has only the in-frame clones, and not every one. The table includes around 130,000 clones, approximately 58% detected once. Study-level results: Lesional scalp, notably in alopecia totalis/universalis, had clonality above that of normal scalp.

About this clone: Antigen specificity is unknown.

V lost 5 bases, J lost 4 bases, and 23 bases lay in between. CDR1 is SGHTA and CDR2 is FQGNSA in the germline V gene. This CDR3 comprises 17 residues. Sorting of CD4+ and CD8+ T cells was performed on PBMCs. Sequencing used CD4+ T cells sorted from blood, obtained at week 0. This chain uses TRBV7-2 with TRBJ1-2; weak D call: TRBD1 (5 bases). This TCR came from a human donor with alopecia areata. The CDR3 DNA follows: TGTGCCAGCAGCACTACGCCACAGGCCCTGCATGGCTATGGCTACACCTTC. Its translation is CASSTTPQALHGYGYTF.